The text below deals with one T cell receptor beta chain. Its specificity is unknown. The data originate from a study of T cell responses to AZD1222 COVID-19 vaccine. Study background: Pooled together were second doses at about 4 or about 12 weeks. Study-wide results and limits: Sampling captured repertoires only after the peak T cell response. Vaccination with two AZD1222 doses was followed by a rise in Spike-specific TCR breadth and depth. Among the donors, most were white British and more were female, and clonal diversity was possibly underestimated.

Libraries were prepared by immunoSEQ multiplex PCR; TCRdb keeps only in-frame clonotypes and omits some of them. The table includes 90,000 to 150,000 clones, 80% to 90% detected once. V lost 6 bases and J lost 6, with 15 bases in between. In germline, CDR1 is MNHEY, CDR2 SVGAGI. CDR3 size: 14 residues. This TCR derives from an adult in good health. Sequencing used peripheral blood, obtained on day 0 of AZD1222 vaccination. The J gene is TRBJ1-5, the V gene TRBV6-5; D call uncertain. The CDR3 sequence: CASRRVGGGQPQHF. The CDR3 nucleotides are TGTGCCAGCAGGAGGGTCGGTGGCGGTCAGCCCCAGCATTTT.